A selection of T cell receptor beta chains follows, all from one sample in a study of shared clonotypes between healthy human individuals. TCRdb's table, derived via immunoSEQ multiplex PCR, lists solely in-frame clones and lacks some. The table shows about 2.1 million clones, with about 93% occurring only once. The sequencing sample was made of naive CD8+ T cells from PBMCs. Source of these receptors: a man between 18 and 29 years old in good health. Some clones in this sample may be carry-over from other donors' samples. CDR3s include the opening cysteine and the closing phenylalanine or tryptophan. Each record gives: clone size, D gene, V gene, J gene, CDR3 protein, CDR3 DNA. A D gene is named only where the DNA matches it firmly. The size entry is marked missing in some rows and otherwise reads once, few, many or a size class.

-	-	TRBV6-1	TRBJ1-2	CASSDGEGPWNYGYTF	TGTGCCAGCAGTGATGGGGAGGGGCCTTGGAACTATGGCTACACCTTC
once	-	TRBV13	TRBJ2-6	CASSLGVRGGVSGANVLTF	TGTGCCAGCAGCTTAGGGGTCAGGGGAGGGGTGAGTGGGGCCAACGTCCTGACTTTC
-	-	TRBV5-1	TRBJ2-7	CASSLSSDEQYF	TGCGCCAGCAGCTTGAGTTCCGACGAGCAGTACTTC
-	-	TRBV30	TRBJ1-1	CAWSVLKGNTEAFF	TGTGCCTGGAGTGTACTGAAGGGGAACACTGAAGCTTTCTTT
-	-	TRBV7-9	TRBJ2-7	CASSHEPGGFFSYEQYF	TGTGCCAGCAGCCATGAGCCCGGGGGCTTTTTCTCCTACGAGCAGTACTTC
-	TRBD2	TRBV6-4	TRBJ2-3	CATSSGTSDTDTQYF	TGTGCCACCTCCTCCGGGACTAGCGACACAGATACGCAGTATTTT
-	-	TRBV7-8	TRBJ2-3	CASSLVGGTTDTQYF	TGTGCCAGCAGCTTAGTCGGGGGAACCACAGATACGCAGTATTTT
once	TRBD2	TRBV27	TRBJ2-7	CASSSIGTSGTYEQYF	TGTGCCAGCAGTTCTATCGGGACTAGCGGGACCTACGAGCAGTACTTC
-	-	TRBV5-6	TRBJ2-7	CASSFWTSDEQYF	TGTGCCAGCAGCTTTTGGACCTCCGACGAGCAGTACTTC
-	-	TRBV9	TRBJ1-2	CASSGFRLTYGYTF	TGTGCCAGCAGTGGCTTTAGACTGACCTATGGCTACACCTTC
-	TRBD1	TRBV18	TRBJ2-3	CASSLRDSASTDTQYF	TGTGCCAGCTCACTGAGGGACAGCGCTAGCACAGATACGCAGTATTTT
-	-	TRBV30	TRBJ2-7	CAWSPHERGTQYF	TGTGCCTGGAGCCCCCACGAACGTGGTACGCAGTACTTC
-	-	TRBV19	TRBJ1-2	CASRPKDGNYGYTF	TGTGCCAGTAGACCCAAGGACGGTAACTATGGCTACACCTTC
-	TRBD2	TRBV29-1	TRBJ2-7	CSVEGDVAGGDEQYF	TGCAGCGTTGAAGGCGATGTGGCGGGGGGGGACGAGCAGTACTTC